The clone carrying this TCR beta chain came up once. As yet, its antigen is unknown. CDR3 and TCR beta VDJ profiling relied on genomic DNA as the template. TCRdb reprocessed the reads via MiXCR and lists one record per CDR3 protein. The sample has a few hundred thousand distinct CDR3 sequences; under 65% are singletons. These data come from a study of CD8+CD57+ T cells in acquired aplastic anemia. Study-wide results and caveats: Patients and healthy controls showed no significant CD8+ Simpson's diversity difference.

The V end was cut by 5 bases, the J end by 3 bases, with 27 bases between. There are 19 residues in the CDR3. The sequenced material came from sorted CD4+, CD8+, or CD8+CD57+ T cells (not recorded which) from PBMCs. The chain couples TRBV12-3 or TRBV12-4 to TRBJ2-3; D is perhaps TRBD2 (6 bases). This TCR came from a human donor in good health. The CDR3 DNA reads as TGTGCCAGCAGTCCCCCCCCCCCCCCAGGAGGGAGCCTGACAGATACGCAGTATTTT. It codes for CASSPPPPPGGSLTDTQYF.